The 7 T cell receptor beta chains presented below share a single source sample, sequenced in a study of a mutant IDH1 vaccine in newly diagnosed glioma. Their recognized antigens are unknown. Here immunoSEQ multiplex PCR was the method, and the copy in TCRdb shows in-frame clones only, minus some. The repertoire holds some 130,000 clones, around 80% seen once, with less than 7% in the top ten. Time point indicated: week 11, during vaccination. In every dose of vaccine, 300 ug of mutant IDH1 20-mer peptide was given alongside topical imiquimod. This sample comprised PBMCs, obtained from a glioma patient whose treatment included an IDH1 peptide vaccine. The receptor source for this set is a man in his forties with glioma.

V and J are TRBV7-8 and TRBJ2-7; D is unresolved. Between the trimmed V and J ends, which lost 5 bases and 1 base, there was a span of 15 bases. Per the germline V gene, CDR1 is SGHVS and CDR2 is FQNEAQ. This CDR3 contains 15 residues. CDR3 bases: TGTGCCAGCAGCCCCGATCGGGTGGGGTCCTACGAGCAGTACTTC. Amino acids: CASSPDRVGSYEQYF.

Here the CDR3 reads CASSAGLIGSGNTIYF. CDR3 sequence (DNA): TGTGCCAGCAGCGCCGGATTAATCGGCTCTGGAAACACCATATATTTT. The genes are TRBV9 and TRBJ1-3; no definite D call. Germline V gene data show CDR1 as SGDLS and CDR2 as YYNGEE. Trimming left V 3 bases short and J 0 bases short, with 13 bases between. This CDR3 contains 16 residues.

This chain joins TRBV7-2 and TRBJ2-7; 12 bases align to TRBD2. The CDR3 is made up of 14 amino acids. Per germline, CDR1 SGHTA and CDR2 FQGNSA. J was trimmed by 5 bases and V by 3 bases; bases with no gene match: 2. In nucleotides, the CDR3 is TGTGCCAGCAGCTTGACTAGCGGGAGAAACGAGCAGTACTTC. Translating gives CASSLTSGRNEQYF. The full variable domain, its missing parts supplied by reference TRBV7-2 and TRBJ2-7, is GAGVSQSPSNKVTEKGKDVELRCDPISGHTALYWYRQSLGQGLEFLIYFQGNSAPDKSGLPSDRFSAERTGGSVSTLTIQRTQQEDSAVYLCASSLTSGRNEQYFGPGTRLTVT.

In the case of this clone: An end of the junction differs from the germline gene, which may be a read error. V usage is TRBV7-7 and J usage is TRBJ2-5; 8 bases are a match to TRBD1. CDR1 SSHAT and CDR2 FNYEAQ come from the germline V gene (reference sequence). The CDR3 runs 15 residues. CDR3 region: CASSSGQGRQETQYF. The CDR3 nucleotides are TGTGCTAGCAGCTCAGGACAGGGACGCCAAGAGACCCAGTACTTC.

The CDR3 spells CASRPYVQETQYF. The CDR3 coding sequence is TGCGCCAGCAGGCCCTACGTCCAAGAGACCCAGTACTTC. The genes are TRBV10-2 and TRBJ2-5; unclear D gene. CDR1 and CDR2 (germline): WSHSY, SAAADI. The CDR3 totals 13 residues. Trimming shortened V by 6 bases and J by 1 base, and 9 bases separated the two germline ends.

The chain is built from TRBV15 and TRBJ2-7, with 16 bases that match TRBD2. The germline V gene has CDR1 LNHNV and CDR2 YYDKDF (reference sequence). There are 15 residues in the CDR3. With V trimmed by 3 bases and J by 5 bases, 1 base remained unmatched. The CDR3 spells CATSSGTSGRDEQYF. The DNA for the CDR3 is TGTGCCACCAGCAGTGGGACTAGCGGGAGGGACGAGCAGTACTTC. The whole variable domain, remainder taken from reference TRBV15 and TRBJ2-7, is DAMVIQNPRYQVTQFGKPVTLSCSQTLNHNVMYWYQQKSSQAPKLLFHYYDKDFNNEADTPDNFQSRRPNTSFCFLDIRSPGLGDTAMYLCATSSGTSGRDEQYFGPGTRLTVT.

The genes are TRBV28 and TRBJ2-2, with D perhaps TRBD1 or TRBD2 (6 bases each). The CDR3 covers 13 residues. Germline values: CDR1 MDHEN, CDR2 SYDVKM. V was shortened by 6 bases and J by 6 bases, with 11 bases between the two germline ends. The CDR3 bases are TGTGCCAGCAGGAAGGGGGGACCCGGGGAGCTGTTTTTT. It translates to CASRKGGPGELFF.